The present TCR beta chain was sequenced within a study of read filtering for tumor transcriptome and immune sequencing. Turning to the study itself: The cohort had around 18 men and approximately 14 women aged about 45 to 80, mean roughly 71 years. 8 patients were R-ISS I, approximately 15 were R-ISS II, 6 or 7 were R-ISS III. DNase treatment preceded whole-transcriptome library preparation. Study results and limitations: Correlation between methods rose after single-read clonotypes were removed.

This clonotype was seen ten or more times. What it binds is unknown. The germline V gene encodes CDR1 MNHNY and CDR2 SVGAGI (reference sequence). The CDR3 is 16 amino acids. V was clipped by 4 bases and J by 2 bases; unmatched bases: 8. From approximately 430 ng of RNA, a library with molecular barcoded alpha/delta and beta/gamma adaptors was made. TCRdb ran MiXCR on the reads and lists one entry per CDR3 protein. The top ten hold more than 9.5% of the sample, which has some 130,000 distinct CDR3 sequences, 10% to 15% seen once. This chain joins TRBV6-6 and TRBJ2-3, with 8 bases lining up with TRBD2. The sequenced sample was a population of CD138-negative cells sorted from bone marrow. The clonotype was recovered from a donor older than 35 with multiple myeloma. The CDR3 spells CASSFQLAEVTDTQYF. The CDR3 DNA is TGTGCCAGCAGTTTTCAACTAGCGGAAGTCACAGATACGCAGTATTTT.